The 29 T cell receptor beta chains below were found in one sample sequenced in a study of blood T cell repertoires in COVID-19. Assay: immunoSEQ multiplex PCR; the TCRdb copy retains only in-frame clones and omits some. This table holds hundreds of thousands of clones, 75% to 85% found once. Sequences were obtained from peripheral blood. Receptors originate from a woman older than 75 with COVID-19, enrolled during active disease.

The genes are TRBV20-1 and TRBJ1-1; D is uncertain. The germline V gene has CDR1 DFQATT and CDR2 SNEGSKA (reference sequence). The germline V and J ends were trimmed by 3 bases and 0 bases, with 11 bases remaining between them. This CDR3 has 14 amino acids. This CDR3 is CSASRGNLNTEAFF. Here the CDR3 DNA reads TGCAGTGCTAGTCGCGGCAACTTGAACACTGAAGCTTTCTTT.

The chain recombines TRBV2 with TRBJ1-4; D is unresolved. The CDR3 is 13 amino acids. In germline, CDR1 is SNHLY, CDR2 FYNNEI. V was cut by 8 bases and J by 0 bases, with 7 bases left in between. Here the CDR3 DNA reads TGTGCCAGCCTTACAGCAACTAATGAAAAACTGTTTTTT. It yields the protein CASLTATNEKLFF.

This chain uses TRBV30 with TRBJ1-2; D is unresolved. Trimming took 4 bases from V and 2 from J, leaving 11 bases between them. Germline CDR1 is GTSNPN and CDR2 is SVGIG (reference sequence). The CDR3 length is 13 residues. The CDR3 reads CAWTRTGNYGYTF. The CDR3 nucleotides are TGTGCCTGGACAAGGACGGGGAACTATGGCTACACCTTC.

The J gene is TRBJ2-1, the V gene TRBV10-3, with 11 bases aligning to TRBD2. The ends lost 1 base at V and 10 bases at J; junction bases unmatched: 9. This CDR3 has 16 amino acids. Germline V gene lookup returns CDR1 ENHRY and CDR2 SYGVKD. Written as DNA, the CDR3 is TGTGCCATCAGTGAGTTTTATAGCGGGGGGGTTCGGGAGCAGTTCTTC. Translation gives CAISEFYSGGVREQFF.

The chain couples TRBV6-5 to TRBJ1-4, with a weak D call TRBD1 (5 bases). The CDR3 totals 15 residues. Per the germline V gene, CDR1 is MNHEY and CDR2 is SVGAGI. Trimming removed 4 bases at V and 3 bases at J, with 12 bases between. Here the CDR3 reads CASSWTGTPNEKLFF. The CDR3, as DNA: TGTGCCAGCAGTTGGACCGGGACTCCTAATGAAAAACTGTTTTTT.

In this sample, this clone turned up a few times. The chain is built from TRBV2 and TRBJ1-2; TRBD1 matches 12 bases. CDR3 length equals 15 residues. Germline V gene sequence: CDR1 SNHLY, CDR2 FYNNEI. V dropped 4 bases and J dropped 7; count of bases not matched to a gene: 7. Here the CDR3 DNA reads TGTGCCAGCAGTGGAGGGGGACAGGGGGCCTTTGGCTACACCTTC. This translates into CASSGGGQGAFGYTF.

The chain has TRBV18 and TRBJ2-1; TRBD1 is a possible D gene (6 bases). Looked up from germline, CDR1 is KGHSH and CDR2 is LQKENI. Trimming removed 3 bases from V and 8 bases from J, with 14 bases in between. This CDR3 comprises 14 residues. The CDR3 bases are TGTGCCAGCTCACCCCAGGGGCCCGGGGATGAGCAGTTCTTC. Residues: CASSPQGPGDEQFF.

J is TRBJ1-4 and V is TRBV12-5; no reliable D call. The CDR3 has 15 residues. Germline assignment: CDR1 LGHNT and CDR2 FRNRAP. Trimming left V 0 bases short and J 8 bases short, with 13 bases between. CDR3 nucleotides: TGTGCTAGTGGTTTGGTGGGCCCCCCCTGGGAAAAACTGTTTTTT. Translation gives CASGLVGPPWEKLFF.

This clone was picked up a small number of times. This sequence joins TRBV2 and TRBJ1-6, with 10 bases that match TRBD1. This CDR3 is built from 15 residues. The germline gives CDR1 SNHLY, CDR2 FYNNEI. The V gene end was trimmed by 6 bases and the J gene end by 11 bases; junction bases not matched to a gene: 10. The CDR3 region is CASSEDRGGRAPLHF. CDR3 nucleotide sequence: TGTGCCAGCAGCGAGGACAGGGGGGGGAGGGCACCCCTCCACTTT. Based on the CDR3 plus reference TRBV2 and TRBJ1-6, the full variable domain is EPEVTQTPSHQVTQMGQEVILRCVPISNHLYFYWYRQILGQKVEFLVSFYNNEISEKSEIFDDQFSVERPDGSNFTLKIRSTKLEDSAMYFCASSEDRGGRAPLHFGNGTRLTVT.

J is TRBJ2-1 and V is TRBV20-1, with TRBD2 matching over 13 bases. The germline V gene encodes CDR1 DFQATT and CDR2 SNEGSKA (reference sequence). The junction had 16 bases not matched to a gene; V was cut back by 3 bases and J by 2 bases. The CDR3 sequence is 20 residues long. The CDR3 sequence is CSASKPPTSGGTYTYNEQFF. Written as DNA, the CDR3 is TGCAGTGCTAGTAAACCCCCGACTAGCGGGGGGACTTATACCTACAATGAGCAGTTCTTC.

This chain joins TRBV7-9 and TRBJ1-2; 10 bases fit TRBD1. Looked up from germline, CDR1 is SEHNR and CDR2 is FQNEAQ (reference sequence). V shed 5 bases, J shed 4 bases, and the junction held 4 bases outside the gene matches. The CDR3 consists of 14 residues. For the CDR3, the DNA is TGTGCCAGCAGCCAAAGGACAGGGGGCTATGGCTACACCTTC. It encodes CASSQRTGGYGYTF.

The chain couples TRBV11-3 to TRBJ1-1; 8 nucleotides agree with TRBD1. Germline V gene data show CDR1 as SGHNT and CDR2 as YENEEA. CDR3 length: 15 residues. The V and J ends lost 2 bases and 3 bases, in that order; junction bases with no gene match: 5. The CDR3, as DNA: TGTGCCAGCAGCTTACAGGGGGCGCCGGACACTGAAGCTTTCTTT. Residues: CASSLQGAPDTEAFF.

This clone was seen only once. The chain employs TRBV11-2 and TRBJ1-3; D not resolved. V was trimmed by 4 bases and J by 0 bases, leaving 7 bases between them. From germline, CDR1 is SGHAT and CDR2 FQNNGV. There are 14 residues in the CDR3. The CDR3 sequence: CASSSQYSGNTIYF. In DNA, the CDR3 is TGTGCCAGCAGCTCACAGTACTCTGGAAACACCATATATTTT.

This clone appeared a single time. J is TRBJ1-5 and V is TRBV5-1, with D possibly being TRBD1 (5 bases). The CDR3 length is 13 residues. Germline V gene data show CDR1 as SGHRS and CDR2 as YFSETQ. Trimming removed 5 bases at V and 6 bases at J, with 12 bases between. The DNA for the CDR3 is TGCGCCAGCAGTCAGGGTGAGAGTCAGCCCCAGCATTTT. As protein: CASSQGESQPQHF.

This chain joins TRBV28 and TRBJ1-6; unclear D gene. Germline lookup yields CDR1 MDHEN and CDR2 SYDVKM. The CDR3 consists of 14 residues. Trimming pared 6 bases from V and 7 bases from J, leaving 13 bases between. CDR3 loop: CASRPREKNSPLHF. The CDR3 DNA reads TGTGCCAGCAGGCCTCGGGAGAAGAATTCACCCCTCCACTTT.

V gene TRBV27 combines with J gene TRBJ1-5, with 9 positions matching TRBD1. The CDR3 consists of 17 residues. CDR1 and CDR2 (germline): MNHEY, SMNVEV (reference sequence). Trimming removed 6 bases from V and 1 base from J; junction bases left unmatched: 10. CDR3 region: CASRPRTGDISNQPQHF. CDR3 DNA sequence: TGTGCCAGCAGGCCGAGGACAGGGGATATAAGCAATCAGCCCCAGCATTTT.

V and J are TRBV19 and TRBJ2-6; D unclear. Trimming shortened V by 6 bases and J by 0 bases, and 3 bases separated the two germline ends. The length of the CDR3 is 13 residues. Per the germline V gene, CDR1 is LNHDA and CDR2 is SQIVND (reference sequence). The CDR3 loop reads CASRYSGANVLTF. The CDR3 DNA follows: TGTGCCAGTAGATACTCTGGGGCCAACGTCCTGACTTTC.

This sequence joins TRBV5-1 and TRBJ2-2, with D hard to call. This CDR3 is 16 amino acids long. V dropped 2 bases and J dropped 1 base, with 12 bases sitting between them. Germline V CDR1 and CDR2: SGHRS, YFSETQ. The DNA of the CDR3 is TGCGCCAGCAGCTTTTCGCCCGCGGAGAACACCGGGGAGCTGTTTTTT. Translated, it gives CASSFSPAENTGELFF.

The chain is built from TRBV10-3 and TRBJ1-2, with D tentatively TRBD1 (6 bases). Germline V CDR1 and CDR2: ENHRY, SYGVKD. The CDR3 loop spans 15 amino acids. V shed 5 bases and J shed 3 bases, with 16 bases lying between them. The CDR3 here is CAISQVTGRDYGYTF. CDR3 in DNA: TGTGCCATCAGTCAGGTAACAGGGCGCGACTATGGCTACACCTTC.

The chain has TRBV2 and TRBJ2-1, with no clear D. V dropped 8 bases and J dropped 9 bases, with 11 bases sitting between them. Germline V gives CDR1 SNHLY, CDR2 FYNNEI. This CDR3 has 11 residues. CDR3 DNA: TGTGCCAGCGCCCAAGCGAGTGAGCAGTTCTTC. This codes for CASAQASEQFF.

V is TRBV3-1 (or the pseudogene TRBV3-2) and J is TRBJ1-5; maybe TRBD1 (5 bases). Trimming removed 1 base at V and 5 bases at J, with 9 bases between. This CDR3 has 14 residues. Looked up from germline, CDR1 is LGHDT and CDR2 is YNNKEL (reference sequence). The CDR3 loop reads CASSQGGVYQPQHF. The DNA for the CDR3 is TGTGCCAGCAGCCAAGGGGGGGTATATCAGCCCCAGCATTTT.

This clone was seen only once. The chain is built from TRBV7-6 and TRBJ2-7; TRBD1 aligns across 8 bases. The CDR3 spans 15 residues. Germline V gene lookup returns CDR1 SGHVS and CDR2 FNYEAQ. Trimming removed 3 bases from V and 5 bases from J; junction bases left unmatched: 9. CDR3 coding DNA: TGTGCCAGCAGCTTGGCCCGGACAGGGCCTAACGAGCAGTACTTC. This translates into CASSLARTGPNEQYF.

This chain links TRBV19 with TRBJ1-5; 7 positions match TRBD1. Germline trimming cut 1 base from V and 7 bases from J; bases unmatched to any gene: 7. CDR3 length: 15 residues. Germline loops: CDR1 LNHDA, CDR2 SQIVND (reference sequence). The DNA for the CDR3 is TGTGCCAGTAGTATAGGAGTACAGGGGAGGCAGCCCCAGCATTTT. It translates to CASSIGVQGRQPQHF.

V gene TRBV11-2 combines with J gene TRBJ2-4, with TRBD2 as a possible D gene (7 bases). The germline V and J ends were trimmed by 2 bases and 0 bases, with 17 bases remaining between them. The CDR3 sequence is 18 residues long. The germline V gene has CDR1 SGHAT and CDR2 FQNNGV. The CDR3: CASSLTERGGLAKNIQYF. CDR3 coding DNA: TGTGCCAGCAGCTTAACCGAGAGGGGGGGATTAGCCAAAAACATTCAGTACTTC.

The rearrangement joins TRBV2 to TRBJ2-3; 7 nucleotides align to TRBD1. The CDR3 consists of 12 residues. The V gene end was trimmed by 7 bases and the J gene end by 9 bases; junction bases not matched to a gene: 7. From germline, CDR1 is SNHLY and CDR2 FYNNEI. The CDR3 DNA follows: TGTGCCAGCAACTGGGACAGTCCGACGCAGTATTTT. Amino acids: CASNWDSPTQYF.

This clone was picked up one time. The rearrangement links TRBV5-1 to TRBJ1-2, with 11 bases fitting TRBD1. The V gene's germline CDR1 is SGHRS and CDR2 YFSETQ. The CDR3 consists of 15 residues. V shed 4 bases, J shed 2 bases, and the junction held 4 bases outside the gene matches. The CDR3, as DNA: TGCGCCAGCAGCATCGGGACAGGGGGGAACTATGGCTACACCTTC. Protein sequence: CASSIGTGGNYGYTF. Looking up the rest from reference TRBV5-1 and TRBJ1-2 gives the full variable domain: KAGVTQTPRYLIKTRGQQVTLSCSPISGHRSVSWYQQTPGQGLQFLFEYFSETQRNKGNFPGRFSGRQFSNSRSEMNVSTLELGDSALYLCASSIGTGGNYGYTFGSGTRLTVV.

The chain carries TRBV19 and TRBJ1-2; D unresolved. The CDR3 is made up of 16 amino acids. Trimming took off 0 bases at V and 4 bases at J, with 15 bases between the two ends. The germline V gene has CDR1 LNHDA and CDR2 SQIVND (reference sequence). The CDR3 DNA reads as TGTGCCAGTAGTATAGAGTTGGGGAGAGCTGGCTATGGCTACACCTTC. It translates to CASSIELGRAGYGYTF.

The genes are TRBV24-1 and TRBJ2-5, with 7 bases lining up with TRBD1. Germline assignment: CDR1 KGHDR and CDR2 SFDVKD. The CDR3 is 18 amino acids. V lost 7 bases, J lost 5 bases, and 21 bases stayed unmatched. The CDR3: CATRRRPLDRETDETQYF. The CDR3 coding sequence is TGTGCCACCAGAAGGAGGCCCCTCGACAGGGAGACTGACGAGACCCAGTACTTC.

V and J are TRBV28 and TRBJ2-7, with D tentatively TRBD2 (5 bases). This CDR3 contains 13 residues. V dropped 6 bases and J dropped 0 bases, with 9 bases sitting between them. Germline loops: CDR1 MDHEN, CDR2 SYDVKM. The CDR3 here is CASRPGGSYEQYF. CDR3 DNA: TGTGCCAGCAGGCCCGGAGGCTCCTACGAGCAGTACTTC.